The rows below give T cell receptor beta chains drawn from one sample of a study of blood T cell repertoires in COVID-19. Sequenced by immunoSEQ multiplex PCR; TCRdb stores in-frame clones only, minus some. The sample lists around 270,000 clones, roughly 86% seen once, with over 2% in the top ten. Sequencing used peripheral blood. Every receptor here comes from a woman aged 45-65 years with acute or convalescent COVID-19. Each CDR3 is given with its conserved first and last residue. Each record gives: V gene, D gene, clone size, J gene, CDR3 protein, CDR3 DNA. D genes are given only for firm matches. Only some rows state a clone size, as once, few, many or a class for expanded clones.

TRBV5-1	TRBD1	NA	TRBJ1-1	CASSLGDRVIPEAFF	TGCGCCAGCAGCTTGGGGGACAGGGTCATTCCTGAAGCTTTCTTT
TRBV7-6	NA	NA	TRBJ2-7	CASSLEKRAYEQYF	TGTGCCAGCAGCTTAGAAAAACGAGCCTACGAGCAGTACTTC
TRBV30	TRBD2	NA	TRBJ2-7	CAWSLSGRGKEQYF	TGTGCCTGGAGTCTTAGCGGGCGCGGGAAGGAGCAGTACTTC
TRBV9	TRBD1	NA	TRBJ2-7	CASSVAGQGGYEQYF	TGTGCCAGCAGCGTAGCGGGACAGGGGGGCTACGAGCAGTACTTC
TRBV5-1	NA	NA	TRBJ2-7	CASSLSGNYEQYF	TGCGCCAGCAGCTTATCGGGGAACTACGAGCAGTACTTC
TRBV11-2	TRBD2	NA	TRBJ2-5	CASSFTTSGNQETQYF	TGTGCCAGCAGCTTCACGACTAGCGGGAACCAAGAGACCCAGTACTTC
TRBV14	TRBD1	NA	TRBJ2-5	CASSPLPGRGRETQYF	TGTGCCAGCAGCCCCCTTCCGGGCAGGGGGCGAGAGACCCAGTACTTC
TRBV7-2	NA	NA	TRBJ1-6	CASSLGTVPPLHF	TGTGCCAGCAGCTTAGGGACAGTACCACCCCTCCACTTT
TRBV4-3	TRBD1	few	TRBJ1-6	CASSQDVLEVLGQGYSPLHF	TGCGCCAGCAGCCAGGATGTCCTTGAGGTCCTGGGACAGGGATACTCACCCCTCCACTTT
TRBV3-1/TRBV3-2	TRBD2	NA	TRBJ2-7	CASSETSGRAYEQYF	TGTGCCAGCAGCGAGACTAGCGGGAGGGCCTACGAGCAGTACTTC
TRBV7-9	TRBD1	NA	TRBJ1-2	CASSRSFSGQNYGYTF	TGTGCCAGCAGCCGCTCGTTTTCGGGACAGAACTATGGCTACACCTTC
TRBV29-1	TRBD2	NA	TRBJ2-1	CSVDPLLASLYNEQFF	TGCAGCGTTGATCCCCTACTAGCGTCTCTCTACAATGAGCAGTTCTTC
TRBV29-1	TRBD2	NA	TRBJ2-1	CSVEVRGLASGNEQFF	TGCAGCGTTGAAGTAAGGGGACTAGCCAGCGGCAATGAGCAGTTCTTC
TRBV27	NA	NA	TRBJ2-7	CASSPRTWVDEQYF	TGTGCCAGCAGTCCCAGGACTTGGGTGGACGAGCAGTACTTC
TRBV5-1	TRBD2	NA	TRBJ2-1	CASSPDPGRAISYNEQFF	TGCGCCAGCAGCCCCGATCCTGGGAGGGCCATCTCCTACAATGAGCAGTTCTTC
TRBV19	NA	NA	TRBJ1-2	CASSLSGGSNYGYTF	TGTGCCAGTAGTCTCTCCGGGGGGTCCAACTATGGCTACACCTTC
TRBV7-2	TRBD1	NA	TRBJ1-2	CASSLLSGGGSGYTF	TGTGCCAGCAGCTTACTATCGGGAGGGGGCAGTGGCTACACCTTC
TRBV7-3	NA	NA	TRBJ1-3	CASSSGAGSSGNTIYF	TGTGCCAGCAGCTCAGGCGCGGGAAGCTCTGGAAACACCATATATTTT
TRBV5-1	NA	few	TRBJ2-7	CASSLDRSYEQYF	TGCGCCAGCAGCTTGGACAGATCCTACGAGCAGTACTTC
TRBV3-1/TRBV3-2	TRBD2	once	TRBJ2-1	CASSPRGLAGGPGINEQFF	TGTGCCAGCTCACCAAGAGGACTAGCGGGAGGGCCGGGTATAAATGAGCAGTTCTTC
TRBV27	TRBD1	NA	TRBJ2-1	CASSPHRGGNEQFF	TGTGCCAGCAGTCCCCACAGGGGTGGCAATGAGCAGTTCTTC
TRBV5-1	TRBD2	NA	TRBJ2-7	CASSLAAGLAHLQYF	TGCGCCAGCAGCTTGGCCGCCGGACTAGCTCATCTGCAGTACTTC
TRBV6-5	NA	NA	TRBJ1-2	CASNPTRGIYGYTF	TGTGCCAGCAACCCGACAAGGGGTATTTATGGCTACACCTTC
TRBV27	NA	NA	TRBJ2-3	CASSLSQAHTQYF	TGTGCCAGCAGTTTATCTCAAGCACATACGCAGTATTTT
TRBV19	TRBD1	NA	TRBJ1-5	CASRGQAEGQPQHF	TGTGCCAGTAGGGGACAGGCGGAGGGTCAGCCCCAGCATTTT
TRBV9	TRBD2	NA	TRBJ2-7	CASSVLTSGAAGEQYF	TGTGCCAGCAGCGTATTAACTAGCGGGGCCGCTGGGGAGCAGTACTTC
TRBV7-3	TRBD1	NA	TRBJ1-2	CASSSSPGQGGYTF	TGTGCCAGCAGCTCGTCACCGGGACAGGGAGGCTACACCTTC
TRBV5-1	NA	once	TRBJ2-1	CASSFSGSSSYNEQFF	TGCGCCAGCAGCTTTAGCGGATCGAGCTCCTACAATGAGCAGTTCTTC
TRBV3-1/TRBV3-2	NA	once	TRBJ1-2	CASSHRGGWGYGYTF	TGTGCCAGCAGCCATCGAGGGGGTTGGGGCTATGGCTACACCTTC
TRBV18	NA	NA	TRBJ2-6	CASSPTLAGVGANVLTF	TGTGCCAGCTCACCAACCCTAGCAGGGGTTGGGGCCAACGTCCTGACTTTC
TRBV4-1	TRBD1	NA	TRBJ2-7	CASSLRTGAYEQYF	TGCGCCAGCAGCCTCAGGACAGGGGCCTACGAGCAGTACTTC
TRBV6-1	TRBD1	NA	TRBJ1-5	CASSEGTGVVDGNQPQHF	TGTGCCAGCAGTGAGGGGACAGGGGTGGTCGATGGCAATCAGCCCCAGCATTTT
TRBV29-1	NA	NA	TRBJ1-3	CSVEAFGREMEEHSGNTIYF	TGCAGCGTTGAAGCTTTTGGCAGGGAAATGGAAGAGCACTCTGGAAACACCATATATTTT
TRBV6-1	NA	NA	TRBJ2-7	CASSERLPTGGEPYEQYF	TGTGCCAGCAGTGAAAGGCTTCCTACAGGGGGGGAACCCTACGAGCAGTACTTC
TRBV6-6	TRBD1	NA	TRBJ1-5	CASTVPRGEGNQPQHF	TGTGCCAGCACCGTACCCAGGGGGGAAGGCAATCAGCCCCAGCATTTT
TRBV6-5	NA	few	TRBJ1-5	CASSKQGTSPPQHF	TGTGCCAGCAGTAAACAGGGTACGTCCCCTCCCCAGCATTTT
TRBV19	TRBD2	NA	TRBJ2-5	CASSTRLAGIWTQYF	TGTGCCAGTAGTACTAGACTAGCGGGGATCTGGACCCAGTACTTC
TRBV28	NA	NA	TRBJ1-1	CASRGPGTEAFF	TGTGCCAGCAGGGGGCCTGGCACTGAAGCTTTCTTT
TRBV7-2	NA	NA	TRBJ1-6	CASSYSSSLNSPLHF	TGTGCCAGCAGCTATTCGAGCTCACTTAATTCACCCCTCCACTTT
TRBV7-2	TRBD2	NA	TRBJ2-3	CASSRTSGRSAQYF	TGTGCCAGCAGCCGGACTAGCGGTCGTTCGGCGCAGTATTTT
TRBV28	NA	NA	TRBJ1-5	CASSSPSSDNQPQHF	TGTGCCAGCAGTTCTCCTAGTTCGGACAATCAGCCCCAGCATTTT
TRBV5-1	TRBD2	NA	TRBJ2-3	CASSSLAGGKKDTQYF	TGCGCCAGCAGCTCCCTAGCGGGAGGTAAGAAAGATACGCAGTATTTT
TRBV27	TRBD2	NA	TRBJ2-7	CASSLRGGPEQYF	TGTGCCAGCAGTCTCCGGGGAGGGCCCGAGCAGTACTTC
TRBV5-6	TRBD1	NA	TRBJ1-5	CASSLSGGLQPQHF	TGTGCCAGCAGCTTGTCAGGGGGCCTTCAGCCCCAGCATTTT
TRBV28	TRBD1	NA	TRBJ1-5	CASSLLGQTYQPQHF	TGTGCCAGCAGTTTATTGGGACAGACGTATCAGCCCCAGCATTTT
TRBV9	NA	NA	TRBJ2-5	CASSVVGLADQETQYF	TGTGCCAGCAGCGTAGTGGGGTTAGCGGACCAAGAGACCCAGTACTTC
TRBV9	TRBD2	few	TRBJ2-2	CASSLWTSGDTGELFF	TGTGCCAGCAGCCTATGGACTAGCGGTGACACCGGGGAGCTGTTTTTT
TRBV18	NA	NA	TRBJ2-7	CASSPPLAIMPEQYF	TGTGCCAGCTCACCACCGTTAGCTATTATGCCCGAGCAGTACTTC
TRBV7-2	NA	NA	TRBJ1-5	CASSFGSMGNQPQHF	TGTGCCAGCAGCTTTGGGAGTATGGGCAATCAGCCCCAGCATTTT
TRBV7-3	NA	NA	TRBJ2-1	CASSLTTGSGNEQFF	TGTGCCAGCAGCTTAACGACCGGGAGCGGCAATGAGCAGTTCTTC
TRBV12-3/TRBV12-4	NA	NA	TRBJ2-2	CASTYTGELFF	TGTGCCAGCACTTACACCGGGGAGCTGTTTTTT
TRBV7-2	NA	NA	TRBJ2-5	CASRRRTEETQYF	TGTGCCAGCAGGCGACGGACTGAAGAGACCCAGTACTTC
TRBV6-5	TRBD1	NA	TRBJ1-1	CASKDRDITEAFF	TGTGCCAGCAAAGACAGGGATATCACTGAAGCTTTCTTT
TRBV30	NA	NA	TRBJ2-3	CAWRVGGGTDTQYF	TGTGCCTGGAGGGTAGGGGGGGGGACAGATACGCAGTATTTT
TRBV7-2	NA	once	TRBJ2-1	CASSFSGSYNEQFF	TGTGCCAGCAGCTTTAGCGGATCCTACAATGAGCAGTTCTTC